Shown below are 27 T cell receptor beta chains from a single sample sequenced in a study of control samples from healthy donors and cancer patients. Here immunoSEQ multiplex PCR was the method, and the copy in TCRdb shows in-frame clones only, minus some. The sample holds some 160,000 clones, more than 85% seen once. The material sequenced was blood. Receptor source: a woman younger than 45 in good health.

The CDR3 loop reads CASSVPGTSGRAYRNEQFF. The DNA for the CDR3 is TGCGCCAGCAGCGTACCCGGGACTAGCGGGAGGGCCTACCGGAATGAGCAGTTCTTC. This chain joins TRBV5-1 and TRBJ2-1; 16 nucleotides line up with TRBD2. With V trimmed by 4 bases and J by 7 bases, 14 bases remained unmatched. The CDR3 extends over 19 amino acids. Germline assignment: CDR1 SGHRS and CDR2 YFSETQ.

The chain uses TRBV2 and TRBJ1-5; TRBD1 matches 7 bases. CDR3 size: 14 residues. The V segment lost 4 bases and the J segment 5 bases; nucleotides outside the gene matches: 5. The germline V gene has CDR1 SNHLY and CDR2 FYNNEI. Written as DNA, the CDR3 is TGTGCCAGCAGTGGACAGGGACCTTATCAGCCCCAGCATTTT. Protein: CASSGQGPYQPQHF. Supplemented by reference TRBV2 and TRBJ1-5, the full variable domain reads EPEVTQTPSHQVTQMGQEVILRCVPISNHLYFYWYRQILGQKVEFLVSFYNNEISEKSEIFDDQFSVERPDGSNFTLKIRSTKLEDSAMYFCASSGQGPYQPQHFGDGTRLSIL.

Note on this clone: Other DNA sequences in this specimen translate into the identical CDR3. The rearrangement joins TRBV28 to TRBJ2-7; TRBD2 matches at 7 bases. CDR1 is MDHEN, CDR2 SYDVKM, per germline. After removal of 2 bases from V and 0 bases from J, the junction contained 1 base not matched to a gene. The CDR3 extends over 14 amino acids. The CDR3 loop reads CASSLAGDSYEQYF. CDR3 in DNA: TGTGCCAGCAGTTTAGCGGGAGACTCCTACGAGCAGTACTTC. Using reference TRBV28 and TRBJ2-7 for the parts outside the CDR3, the full variable domain is DVKVTQSSRYLVKRTGEKVFLECVQDMDHENMFWYRQDPGLGLRLIYFSYDVKMKEKGDIPEGYSVSREKKERFSLILESASTNQTSMYLCASSLAGDSYEQYFGPGTRLTVT.

The rearrangement uses TRBV11-3 and TRBJ2-3, with unresolved D. V gave up 1 base and J gave up 6 bases, with 11 bases separating them. The CDR3 sequence is 14 residues long. Germline lookup yields CDR1 SGHNT and CDR2 YENEEA. CDR3 in DNA: TGTGCCAGCAGCTTAGGGACCGCACGGGATACGCAGTATTTT. This sequence encodes CASSLGTARDTQYF.

This clone showed up just once. The chain joins TRBV24-1 to TRBJ2-3; D unclear. The CDR3 spans 12 residues. Germline V CDR1 and CDR2: KGHDR, SFDVKD. V lost 4 bases and J 1 base, leaving 2 bases between the germline ends. Here the CDR3 reads CATSEGTDTQYF. CDR3 nucleotides: TGTGCCACCAGTGAGGGCACAGATACGCAGTATTTT.

The chain recombines TRBV24-1 with TRBJ2-7; D is possibly TRBD1 (5 bases). Between the trimmed V and J ends, which lost 3 bases and 2 bases, there was a span of 7 bases. The CDR3 loop spans 13 amino acids. Germline CDR1 reads KGHDR; CDR2 reads SFDVKD. CDR3 nucleotides: TGTGCCACCAGTGATCCCAGGGCCTACGAGCAGTACTTC. Translation gives CATSDPRAYEQYF.

The chain couples TRBV5-6 to TRBJ2-7; TRBD1 or TRBD2 may be the D gene (6 bases each). The germline V gene encodes CDR1 SGHDT and CDR2 YYEEEE. Trimming cost V 4 bases and J 7 bases, with 18 bases left between them. There are 14 residues in the CDR3. CDR3 region: CASSGGDTGEEQYF. CDR3 bases: TGTGCCAGCAGCGGAGGGGACACGGGCGAGGAGCAGTACTTC.

V usage is TRBV6-2 or TRBV6-3 and J usage is TRBJ2-7, with D tentatively TRBD2 (6 bases). Per the germline V gene, CDR1 is MNHEY and CDR2 is SVGEGT. This CDR3 region has 15 residues. The germline V and J ends were trimmed by 5 bases and 0 bases, with 14 bases remaining between them. Here the CDR3 reads CASSNGGRHSYEQYF. DNA for the CDR3: TGTGCCAGCAGTAATGGGGGGAGACACTCCTACGAGCAGTACTTC.

The rearrangement links TRBV28 to TRBJ1-5; D is perhaps TRBD1 (6 bases). The CDR3 runs to 17 residues. Germline CDR1 MDHEN, CDR2 SYDVKM. The V gene lost 5 bases and the J gene lost 7 bases, with 24 bases spanning the gap. CDR3 protein: CASSPRAGQGRGQPQHF. CDR3 nucleotides: TGTGCCAGCAGTCCTAGGGCAGGGCAGGGGAGGGGGCAGCCCCAGCATTTT.

V gene TRBV6-5 combines with J gene TRBJ1-1; 7 bases are a match to TRBD1. V was pared by 7 bases and J by 1 base, with 3 bases of the junction left unmatched. The CDR3 sequence is 13 residues long. The germline V gene has CDR1 MNHEY and CDR2 SVGAGI. CDR3 residues: CASTRTGNTEAFF. CDR3 bases: TGTGCCAGCACGAGGACAGGGAACACTGAAGCTTTCTTT.

The genes are TRBV5-4 and TRBJ2-1; D not certain. The CDR3 consists of 14 residues. Germline V gene sequence: CDR1 SGHNT, CDR2 YYREEE (reference sequence). V lost 2 bases to trimming and J lost 0 bases, with 6 bases between them. CDR3 nucleotides: TGTGCCAGCAGCTTTTTTAGCTCCTACAATGAGCAGTTCTTC. Residues: CASSFFSSYNEQFF.

The chain has TRBV12-5 and TRBJ2-1; 8 bases agree with TRBD2. With V trimmed by 1 base and J by 7 bases, 6 bases remained unmatched. Germline V gene data show CDR1 as LGHNT and CDR2 as FRNRAP. This CDR3 has 15 residues. The CDR3: CASGLELAVQNEQFF. CDR3 nucleotide sequence: TGTGCTAGTGGTTTGGAACTAGCGGTCCAGAATGAGCAGTTCTTC.

The chain is built from TRBV6-2 or TRBV6-3 and TRBJ2-7; D is possibly TRBD1 or TRBD2 (5 bases each). The germline V gene encodes CDR1 MNHEY and CDR2 SVGEGT. V was pared by 0 bases and J by 2 bases, with 14 bases between. The CDR3 is 16 amino acids. The CDR3 is CASSYSARGRAYEQYF. The CDR3 bases are TGTGCCAGCAGTTACTCGGCTCGGGGCAGGGCCTACGAGCAGTACTTC.

The J gene is TRBJ2-3, the V gene TRBV12-3 or TRBV12-4; no firm D call. This CDR3 region has 10 residues. V was trimmed by 9 bases and J by 2 bases, leaving 3 bases between them. The CDR3 bases are TGTGCCAGTTCCACAGATACGCAGTATTTT. It codes for CASSTDTQYF.

J is TRBJ2-2 and V is TRBV7-2; D is unresolved. The germline V gene has CDR1 SGHTA and CDR2 FQGNSA. Trimming left V 8 bases short and J 6 bases short, with 7 bases between. This CDR3 region has 11 residues. DNA of the CDR3: TGTGCCAGCCGTACAGCCGGGGAGCTGTTTTTT. Its protein is CASRTAGELFF.

V and J are TRBV7-7 and TRBJ2-7; no definite D call. CDR1 is SSHAT, CDR2 FNYEAQ, per germline (reference sequence). The length of the CDR3 is 11 residues. Trimming left V 11 bases short and J 3 bases short, with 11 bases between. The CDR3 is CAHRLCYEQYF. CDR3 coding DNA: TGTGCCCACCGTCTTTGCTACGAGCAGTACTTC. The entire variable domain, with the rest obtained from reference TRBV7-7 and TRBJ2-7, is as follows: GAGVSQSPRYKVTKRGQDVTLRCDPISSHATLYWYQQALGQGPEFLTYFNYEAQPDKSGLPSDRFSAERPEGSISTLTIQRTEQRDSAMYRCAHRLCYEQYFGPGTRLTVT.

The genes are TRBV5-1 and TRBJ2-3, with D perhaps matching TRBD2 (6 bases). The CDR3 is 14 amino acids. The V end lost 2 bases, the J end lost 5 bases, and 12 bases lay between the germline ends. Germline V CDR1 and CDR2: SGHRS, YFSETQ. The DNA of the CDR3 is TGCGCCAGCAGCTTCGGAGGGCCGGAAGATACGCAGTATTTT. It codes for CASSFGGPEDTQYF. The whole variable domain, filled in from reference TRBV5-1 and TRBJ2-3, reads KAGVTQTPRYLIKTRGQQVTLSCSPISGHRSVSWYQQTPGQGLQFLFEYFSETQRNKGNFPGRFSGRQFSNSRSEMNVSTLELGDSALYLCASSFGGPEDTQYFGPGTRLTVL.

The chain uses TRBV28 and TRBJ2-7; D is possibly TRBD1 or TRBD2 (5 bases each). The length of the CDR3 is 14 residues. Deletions cut 3 bases from V and 2 bases from J, with 11 bases between. CDR1 is MDHEN, CDR2 SYDVKM, per germline. The CDR3 DNA follows: TGTGCCAGCAGTTTTGGGGGAGATCCCTACGAGCAGTACTTC. Its translation is CASSFGGDPYEQYF.

On this clone itself: The same CDR3 can be traced to other DNA sequences in this sample. The chain uses TRBV7-2 and TRBJ1-1; possibly TRBD1 for D (6 bases). V was shortened by 2 bases and J by 8 bases, with 12 bases between the two germline ends. Per the germline V gene, CDR1 is SGHTA and CDR2 is FQGNSA. CDR3 length: 13 residues. The CDR3, as DNA: TGTGCCAGCAGCTTATCAGGGGCGGGGGAAGCTTTCTTT. It is translated as CASSLSGAGEAFF.

The J gene is TRBJ2-6, the V gene TRBV28; D unclear. V lost 2 bases and J 0 bases, leaving 8 bases between the germline ends. The CDR3 loop spans 16 amino acids. Germline assignment: CDR1 MDHEN and CDR2 SYDVKM. The CDR3 coding sequence is TGTGCCAGCAGTTTAAACAGAGGCTCTGGGGCCAACGTCCTGACTTTC. Its translation: CASSLNRGSGANVLTF.

The chain links TRBV7-3 to TRBJ2-7; 10 bases map to TRBD1. The V gene's germline CDR1 is SGHTA and CDR2 FQGTGA. Unmatched junction bases numbered 9, after V lost 4 bases and J lost 6 bases. The CDR3 has 15 residues. CDR3 nucleotide sequence: TGTGCCAGCAGCTCACAGCCCGGGACAGGGGTCGAGCAGTACTTC. Translating it yields CASSSQPGTGVEQYF.

The count of this clone is one. This chain links TRBV19 with TRBJ1-1, with 9 positions matching TRBD1. This CDR3 is 13 amino acids long. Losses at the gene ends were 4 bases for V and 8 bases for J; bases not matched to a gene: 5. CDR1 LNHDA and CDR2 SQIVND come from the germline V gene (reference sequence). The CDR3 DNA reads as TGTGCCAGTAGTAGTAACAGGGGGCGAGAAGCTTTCTTT. Translated, it gives CASSSNRGREAFF. Filled out from reference TRBV19 and TRBJ1-1, the complete variable domain reads DGGITQSPKYLFRKEGQNVTLSCEQNLNHDAMYWYRQDPGQGLRLIYYSQIVNDFQKGDIAEGYSVSREKKESFPLTVTSAQKNPTAFYLCASSSNRGREAFFGQGTRLTVV.

The chain uses TRBV6-5 and TRBJ1-1; possible D gene TRBD1, 5 bases. The CDR3 has 13 residues. The V end was cut by 8 bases, the J end by 4 bases, with 14 bases between. Per germline, CDR1 MNHEY and CDR2 SVGAGI. The CDR3 coding sequence is TGTGCCAGCCTTGTGGGGCCAGGCACTGAAGCTTTCTTT. The encoded protein is CASLVGPGTEAFF.

The chain recombines TRBV19 with TRBJ2-5; D is unresolved. Deletions cut 6 bases from V and 5 bases from J, with 16 bases between. The germline V gene has CDR1 LNHDA and CDR2 SQIVND (reference sequence). This CDR3 comprises 14 residues. The CDR3, as DNA: TGTGCCAGTAGCCCCCTTTCCGGATCGGAGACCCAGTACTTC. It codes for CASSPLSGSETQYF.

Only one count was recorded for this clone. The genes are TRBV6-4 and TRBJ2-5; 8 bases map to TRBD2. V lost 3 bases, J lost 7 bases, and 7 bases stayed unmatched. CDR1 MRHNA and CDR2 SNTAGT come from the germline V gene. This CDR3 spans 14 amino acids. CDR3 region: CASSEIAGSGTQYF. In DNA, the CDR3 is TGTGCCAGCAGTGAAATAGCGGGATCCGGGACCCAGTACTTC.

This clone occurred once. J is TRBJ2-5 and V is TRBV18; 8 positions match TRBD2. Germline V CDR1 and CDR2: KGHSH, LQKENI. The CDR3 is made up of 16 amino acids. The ends lost 0 bases at V and 3 bases at J; junction bases unmatched: 6. The CDR3 protein is CASSPPWRGAEETQYF. CDR3 DNA: TGTGCCAGCTCACCACCGTGGCGGGGGGCGGAAGAGACCCAGTACTTC.

The chain couples TRBV6-2 or TRBV6-3 to TRBJ2-3, with 9 bases aligning to TRBD2. The CDR3 sequence is 20 residues long. Germline V gene sequence: CDR1 MNHEY, CDR2 SVGEGT. Trimming removed 4 bases from V and 0 bases from J; junction bases left unmatched: 17. The CDR3 here is CASSSSGRPRSAISTDTQYF. In DNA, the CDR3 is TGTGCCAGCAGTTCCAGCGGGAGGCCGCGGTCGGCGATTAGCACAGATACGCAGTATTTT.